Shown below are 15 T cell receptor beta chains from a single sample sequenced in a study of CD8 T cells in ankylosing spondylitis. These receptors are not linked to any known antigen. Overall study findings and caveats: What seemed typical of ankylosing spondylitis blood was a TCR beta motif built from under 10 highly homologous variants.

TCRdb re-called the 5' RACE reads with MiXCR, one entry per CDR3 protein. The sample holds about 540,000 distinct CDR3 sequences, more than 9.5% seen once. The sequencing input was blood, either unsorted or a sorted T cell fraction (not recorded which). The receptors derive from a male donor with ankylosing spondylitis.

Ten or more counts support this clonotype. CDR3 in amino acids: CSSRYNEQFF. CDR3 coding DNA: TGCAGCTCGAGGTACAATGAGCAGTTCTTC. This chain connects TRBV29-1 to TRBJ2-1; D remains unclear. This CDR3 is 10 amino acids long. Germline CDR1 and CDR2: SQVTM and ANQGSEA. Deletions cut 8 bases from V and 4 bases from J, with 6 bases between.

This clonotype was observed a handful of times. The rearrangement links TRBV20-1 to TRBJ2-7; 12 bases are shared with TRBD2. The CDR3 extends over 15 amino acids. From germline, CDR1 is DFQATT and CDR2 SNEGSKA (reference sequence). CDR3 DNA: TGCTGTACCCAGGGCTCTAGCGGGAGGGCCTACGAGCAGTACTTC. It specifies CCTQGSSGRAYEQYF.

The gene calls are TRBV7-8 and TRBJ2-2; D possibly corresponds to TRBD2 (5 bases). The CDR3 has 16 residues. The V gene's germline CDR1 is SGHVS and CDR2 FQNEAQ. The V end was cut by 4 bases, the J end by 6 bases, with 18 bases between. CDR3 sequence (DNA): TGTGCCAGCAGCTCCACGGACTTAGTTATCGCCGGGGAGCTGTTTTTT. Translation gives CASSSTDLVIAGELFF.

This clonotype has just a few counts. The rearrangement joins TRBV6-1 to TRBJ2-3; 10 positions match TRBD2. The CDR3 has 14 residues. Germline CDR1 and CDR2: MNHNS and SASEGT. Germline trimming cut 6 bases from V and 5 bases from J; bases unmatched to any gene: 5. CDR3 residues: CASSASGRRDTQYF. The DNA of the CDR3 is TGTGCCAGCAGCGCTAGCGGGAGAAGAGATACGCAGTATTTT.

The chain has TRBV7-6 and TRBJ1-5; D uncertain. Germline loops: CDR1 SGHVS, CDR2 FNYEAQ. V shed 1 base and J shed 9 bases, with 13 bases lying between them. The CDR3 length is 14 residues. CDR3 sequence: CASSLEYGQRPQHF. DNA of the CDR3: TGTGCCAGCAGCTTAGAGTACGGCCAGCGGCCCCAGCATTTT.

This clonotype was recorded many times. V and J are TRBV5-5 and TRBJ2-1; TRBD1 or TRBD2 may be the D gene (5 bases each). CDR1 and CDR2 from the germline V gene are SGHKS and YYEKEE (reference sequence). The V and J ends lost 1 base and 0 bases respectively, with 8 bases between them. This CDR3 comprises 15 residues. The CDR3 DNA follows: TGTGCCAGCAGCTTGCGAGGGGACTCCTACAATGAGCAGTTCTTC. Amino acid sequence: CASSLRGDSYNEQFF.

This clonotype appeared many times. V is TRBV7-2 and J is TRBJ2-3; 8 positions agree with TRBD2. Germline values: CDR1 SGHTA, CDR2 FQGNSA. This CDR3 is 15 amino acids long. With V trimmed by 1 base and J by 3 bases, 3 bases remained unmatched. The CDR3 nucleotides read TGTGCCAGCAGCTTAGACGGGAGGGGTACAGATACGCAGTATTTT. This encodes CASSLDGRGTDTQYF.

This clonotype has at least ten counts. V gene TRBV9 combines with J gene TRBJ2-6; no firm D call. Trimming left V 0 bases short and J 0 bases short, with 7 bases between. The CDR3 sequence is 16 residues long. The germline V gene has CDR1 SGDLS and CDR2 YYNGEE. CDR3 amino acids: CASSVGVHSGANVLTF. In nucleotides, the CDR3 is TGTGCCAGCAGCGTAGGTGTACACTCTGGGGCCAACGTCCTGACTTTC.

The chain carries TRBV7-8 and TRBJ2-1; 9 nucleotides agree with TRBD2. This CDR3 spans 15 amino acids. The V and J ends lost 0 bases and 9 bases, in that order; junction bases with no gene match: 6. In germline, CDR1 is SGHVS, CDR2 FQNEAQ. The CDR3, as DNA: TGTGCCAGCAGCTTAGCGGGACTAGCCGAGAGTGAGCAGTTCTTC. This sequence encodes CASSLAGLAESEQFF.

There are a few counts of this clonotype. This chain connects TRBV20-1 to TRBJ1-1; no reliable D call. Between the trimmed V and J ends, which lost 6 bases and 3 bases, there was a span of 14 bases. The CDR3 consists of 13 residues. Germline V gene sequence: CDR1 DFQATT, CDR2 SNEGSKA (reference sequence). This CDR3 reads CSASIGRDTEAFF. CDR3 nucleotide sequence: TGCAGTGCCTCAATCGGGAGGGACACTGAAGCTTTCTTT.

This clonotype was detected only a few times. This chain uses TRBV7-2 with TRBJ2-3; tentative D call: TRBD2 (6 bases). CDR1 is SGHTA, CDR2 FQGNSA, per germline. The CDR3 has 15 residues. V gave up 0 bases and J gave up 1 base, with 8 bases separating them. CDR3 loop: CASSLAAGRTDTQYF. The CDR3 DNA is TGTGCCAGCAGCTTAGCAGCGGGCCGCACAGATACGCAGTATTTT. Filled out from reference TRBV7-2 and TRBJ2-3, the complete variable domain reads GAGVSQSPSNKVTEKGKDVELRCDPISGHTALYWYRQSLGQGLEFLIYFQGNSAPDKSGLPSDRFSAERTGGSVSTLTIQRTQQEDSAVYLCASSLAAGRTDTQYFGPGTRLTVL.

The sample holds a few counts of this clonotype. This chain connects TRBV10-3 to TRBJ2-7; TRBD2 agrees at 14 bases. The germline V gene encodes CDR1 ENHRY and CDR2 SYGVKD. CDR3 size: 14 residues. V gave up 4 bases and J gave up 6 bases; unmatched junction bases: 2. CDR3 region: CAISGLAGGGEQYF. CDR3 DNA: TGTGCCATCAGTGGACTAGCGGGAGGGGGCGAGCAGTACTTC.

The CDR3 nucleotides are TGTGCCAGCAGTTTAGGTGAGGGGGGGGACACTGAAGCTTTCTTT. Translated, it gives CASSLGEGGDTEAFF. This chain joins TRBV12-3 or TRBV12-4 and TRBJ1-1, with D perhaps matching TRBD1 (6 bases). V shed 1 base and J shed 3 bases, with 12 bases lying between them. The CDR3 runs 15 residues.

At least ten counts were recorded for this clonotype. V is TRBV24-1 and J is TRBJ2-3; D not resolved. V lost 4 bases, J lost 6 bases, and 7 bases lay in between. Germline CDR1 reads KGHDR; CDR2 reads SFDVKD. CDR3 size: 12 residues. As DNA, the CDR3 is TGTGCCACCAGTGACACGGTTGATACGCAGTATTTT. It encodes CATSDTVDTQYF.

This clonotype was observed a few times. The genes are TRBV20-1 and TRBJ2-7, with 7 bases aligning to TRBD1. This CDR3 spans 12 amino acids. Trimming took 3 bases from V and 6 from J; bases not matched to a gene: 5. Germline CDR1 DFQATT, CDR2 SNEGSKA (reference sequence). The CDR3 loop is CSARPTGPEQYF. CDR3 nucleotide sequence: TGCAGTGCTAGGCCGACAGGGCCCGAGCAGTACTTC.